These 32 T cell receptor beta chains were all obtained from the same sample, sequenced in a study of CXCR3-negative and CXCR3-positive naive CD8 T cells. Study results and limitations: Comparison of naive cells showed more hydrophobic TRB CDR3s in CXCR3-positive than in CXCR3-negative naive cells.

No antigen has been identified for these receptors. The authors prepared UMI-labeled TRB cDNA libraries by 5' RACE. TCRdb reprocessed the 5' RACE reads and stores each CDR3 protein as one record, lacking DNA. In all, the sample yields tens of thousands of distinct CDR3 sequences. Sequenced material: naive CXCR3+ CD8+ T cells from blood. Noted subset: CD45RO-CCR7+CD27+CD95- naive CD8+ T cells expressing CXCR3 (TNR3+). These receptor sequences come from a human donor in good health. Some clones in this sample may be carry-over from other donors' samples.

V usage is TRBV20-1 and J usage is TRBJ2-5; TCRdb outputs TRBD1, but without DNA this stays unchecked. The CDR3 is made up of 15 amino acids. Germline CDR1 and CDR2: DFQATT and SNEGSKA (reference sequence). This CDR3 is CSARPMDRLEETQYF.

The chain is built from TRBV20-1 and TRBJ2-5; TCRdb gives TRBD2 as the D gene, but with no DNA this cannot be confirmed. The CDR3 runs 15 residues. CDR1 DFQATT and CDR2 SNEGSKA come from the germline V gene (reference sequence). The CDR3 sequence: CSAKDGLAWKETQYF.

This chain joins TRBV7-3 and TRBJ1-1. Germline V lookup: CDR1 SGHTA, CDR2 FQGTGA. The length of the CDR3 is 13 residues. This CDR3 is CASSTDGNTEAFF. The full variable domain, rest sourced from reference TRBV7-3 and TRBJ1-1, is GAGVSQTPSNKVTEKGKYVELRCDPISGHTALYWYRQSLGQGPEFLIYFQGTGAADDSGLPNDRFFAVRPEGSVSTLKIQRTERGDSAVYLCASSTDGNTEAFFGQGTRLTVV.

The chain combines TRBV4-1 with TRBJ2-7; no DNA is available, so the TRBD1 call from TCRdb remains unchecked. The V gene's germline CDR1 is MGHRA and CDR2 YSYEKL. CDR3 length equals 15 residues. The CDR3 is CASSLVSGVTYEQYF.

The rearrangement uses TRBV5-1 and TRBJ2-7; TCRdb indicates TRBD1, and absent DNA this call remains unverified. The CDR3 loop spans 13 amino acids. Germline values: CDR1 SGHRS, CDR2 YFSETQ. The CDR3 reads CASSLLWGDEQYF. Using reference TRBV5-1 and TRBJ2-7 for the parts outside the CDR3, the full variable domain is KAGVTQTPRYLIKTRGQQVTLSCSPISGHRSVSWYQQTPGQGLQFLFEYFSETQRNKGNFPGRFSGRQFSNSRSEMNVSTLELGDSALYLCASSLLWGDEQYFGPGTRLTVT.

The chain uses TRBV12-3 or TRBV12-4 and TRBJ2-1; no DNA is available, so the TRBD1 call from TCRdb remains unchecked. The CDR3 sequence is 14 residues long. This CDR3 reads CASSLDARGYEQFF.

J is TRBJ2-7 and V is TRBV24-1; TCRdb's D gene call, TRBD1, goes unchecked for lack of DNA. The CDR3 is 13 residues long. Germline CDR1 reads KGHDR; CDR2 reads SFDVKD. The chain's CDR3 is CATSEGQFYEQYF.

The J gene is TRBJ2-2, the V gene TRBV9. In germline, CDR1 is SGDLS, CDR2 YYNGEE. The CDR3 length is 14 residues. This chain's CDR3 is CASMREDGTGELFF. Based on the CDR3 plus reference TRBV9 and TRBJ2-2, the full variable domain is DSGVTQTPKHLITATGQRVTLRCSPRSGDLSVYWYQQSLDQGLQFLIQYYNGEERAKGNILERFSAQQFPDLHSELNLSSLELGDSALYFCASMREDGTGELFFGEGSRLTVL.

The V and J genes are TRBV9 and TRBJ2-1; TCRdb lists TRBD1, though no DNA is available to test this call. The CDR3 runs to 12 residues. CDR1 and CDR2 from the germline V gene are SGDLS and YYNGEE. The CDR3 here is CASSGQYNEQFF.

This chain links TRBV28 with TRBJ1-1; the D call of TRBD1 rests on TCRdb alone, since no DNA is present to check it. Germline V gene sequence: CDR1 MDHEN, CDR2 SYDVKM. This CDR3 has 14 amino acids. CDR3 residues: CASRYRGTNTEAFF.

Here the CDR3 reads CASSFGYSTDTQYF. The chain employs TRBV28 and TRBJ2-3. The CDR3 runs to 14 residues. Germline V gene data show CDR1 as MDHEN and CDR2 as SYDVKM.

The rearrangement uses TRBV2 and TRBJ1-5; TCRdb calls TRBD1, which cannot be checked without DNA. This CDR3 comprises 14 residues. Per germline, CDR1 SNHLY and CDR2 FYNNEI. The CDR3 loop is CASRQGLSNQPQHF.

The chain links TRBV12-3 or TRBV12-4 to TRBJ2-2; TCRdb selects TRBD1, and the lack of DNA leaves this call unchecked. The CDR3 consists of 16 residues. The CDR3 here is CASSQMRTGLTGELFF.

The CDR3 sequence is CASSLDVDEQYF. The chain uses TRBV7-9 and TRBJ2-7. Germline CDR1 and CDR2: SEHNR and FQNEAQ (reference sequence). The CDR3 has 12 residues.

J is TRBJ2-3 and V is TRBV18. This CDR3 spans 12 amino acids. CDR1 is KGHSH, CDR2 LQKENI, per germline. CDR3 region: CASSPRTDTQYF.

The CDR3 protein is CASSPPGQGKLFF. J is TRBJ1-4 and V is TRBV28; the TRBD1 assignment by TCRdb is unverifiable without DNA. Germline CDR1 is MDHEN and CDR2 is SYDVKM. The CDR3 is 13 amino acids.

V and J are TRBV6-2 or TRBV6-3 and TRBJ2-3; TCRdb indicates TRBD1, and absent DNA this call remains unverified. Germline assignment: CDR1 MNHEY and CDR2 SVGEGT. The CDR3 is 15 residues long. This CDR3 reads CASRLAGTGMDTQYF.

The chain is built from TRBV5-1 and TRBJ2-7; without DNA, the TCRdb call of TRBD1 cannot be checked. The length of the CDR3 is 15 residues. Per the germline V gene, CDR1 is SGHRS and CDR2 is YFSETQ. The CDR3 reads CASRVDRAGLYEQYF.

J is TRBJ2-2 and V is TRBV6-4; TCRdb gives TRBD2 as the D gene, but with no DNA this cannot be confirmed. The CDR3 sequence is 15 residues long. In germline, CDR1 is MRHNA, CDR2 SNTAGT. The CDR3 sequence is CASSEVAANTGELFF.

This rearrangement joins TRBV7-8 to TRBJ2-2. The CDR3 is 16 residues long. Germline loops: CDR1 SGHVS, CDR2 FQNEAQ. The CDR3 loop reads CASSPHGSSETGELFF.

This chain links TRBV23-1 with TRBJ1-4. TRBV23-1 is designated an ORF whose function remains uncertain. The CDR3 covers 14 residues. CDR3 loop: CASSHKDLEEKLFF.

The chain couples TRBV6-6 to TRBJ1-5. The CDR3 has 15 amino acids. CDR1 is MNHNY, CDR2 SVGAGI, per germline (reference sequence). The chain's CDR3 is CASSYIREGNQPQHF.

The chain employs TRBV6-2 or TRBV6-3 and TRBJ1-4; TCRdb picks TRBD1, but there is no DNA to check that call. This CDR3 has 14 amino acids. The germline CDR1 and CDR2 sequences are MNHEY and SVGEGT. Here the CDR3 reads CASSYPGAREKLFF.

V usage is TRBV2 and J usage is TRBJ1-1. Looked up from germline, CDR1 is SNHLY and CDR2 is FYNNEI. This CDR3 has 13 residues. CDR3 sequence reads: CASSSTGNTEAFF.

This chain links TRBV7-9 with TRBJ2-7; TCRdb outputs TRBD1, but without DNA this stays unchecked. This CDR3 comprises 14 residues. CDR1 SEHNR and CDR2 FQNEAQ come from the germline V gene (reference sequence). The CDR3 sequence: CASSFQEGDTEQYF. Full variable domain (missing parts from reference TRBV7-9 and TRBJ2-7): DTGVSQNPRHKITKRGQNVTFRCDPISEHNRLYWYRQTLGQGPEFLTYFQNEAQLEKSRLLSDRFSAERPKGSFSTLEIQRTEQGDSAMYLCASSFQEGDTEQYFGPGTRLTVT.

This sequence joins TRBV14 and TRBJ2-7; TCRdb lists TRBD1, though no DNA is available to test this call. In germline, CDR1 is SGHDN, CDR2 FVKESK. The CDR3 has 14 amino acids. This CDR3 reads CASSRYRGPYEQYF.

The chain recombines TRBV11-2 with TRBJ2-1; TCRdb reports TRBD2, a call that lacks DNA to check it against. Per the germline V gene, CDR1 is SGHAT and CDR2 is FQNNGV. CDR3 length: 14 residues. This chain's CDR3 is CASSLEVGGGEQFF.

The V and J genes are TRBV9 and TRBJ1-1. Looked up from germline, CDR1 is SGDLS and CDR2 is YYNGEE. This CDR3 contains 13 residues. This CDR3 reads CASSLDGNTEAFF.

V is TRBV20-1 and J is TRBJ2-7. Per germline, CDR1 DFQATT and CDR2 SNEGSKA (reference sequence). This CDR3 is built from 13 residues. The CDR3 loop reads CSARYRGTYEQYF.

Considering frequency, this clonotype is medium-sized. The gene calls are TRBV4-3 and TRBJ1-4; there is no DNA to check the TCRdb D call of TRBD1. Germline V gives CDR1 LGHNA, CDR2 YSLEER. This CDR3 spans 16 amino acids. The CDR3 here is CASSQDVGGGVEKLFF.

The J gene is TRBJ2-1, the V gene TRBV19; the TRBD2 assignment by TCRdb is unverifiable without DNA. The germline V gene has CDR1 LNHDA and CDR2 SQIVND (reference sequence). This CDR3 contains 14 residues. The CDR3 sequence is CASSIEGGYNEQFF.

This chain uses TRBV28 with TRBJ2-1; TCRdb proposes TRBD2, but this gene call is untestable without DNA. Germline CDR1 MDHEN, CDR2 SYDVKM. The CDR3 contains 13 residues. This CDR3 is CASRLARHNEQFF.